This T cell receptor beta chain originates from a study of somatic mutations in cytotoxic T cells in rheumatoid arthritis. General study points: Multiple comparisons were not accounted for in the slight TRBV07 underrepresentation seen in rheumatoid arthritis patients.

Germline values: CDR1 SGHKS, CDR2 YYEKEE (reference sequence). Between the trimmed V and J ends, which lost 4 bases and 0 bases, there was a span of 11 bases. This CDR3 is built from 15 residues. Points on this clone: Its antigen is currently unknown.

As originally analysed: Patient-derived CD8+ clones with a size above 1% showed rare matches to published virus-specific TCRB sequences. TCRdb's table, derived via immunoSEQ multiplex PCR, lists solely in-frame clones and lacks some. That table supplies the V and J calls and clone size; D and trimming were determined from the DNA. There are about 19,000 clones in the sample; about 81% occur only once, and more than 13% lies in the top ten. The clonotype originates from an adult with rheumatoid arthritis. The chain combines TRBV5-5 with TRBJ1-5; D gene unclear. Sequenced sample: CD8+ T cells sorted from blood. The CDR3 region is CASSPRPYSNQPQHF. CDR3 DNA sequence: TGTGCCAGCAGCCCAAGGCCGTATAGCAATCAGCCCCAGCATTTT.